This T cell receptor (beta chain) derives from a study of OX40 agonist ivuxolimab in advanced cancers. Context from the whole study: The costimulatory receptor OX40 (CD134) was targeted by ivuxolimab, a fully human IgG2 agonistic monoclonal antibody. Prior anti-PD-1, anti-PD-L1 or anti-CTLA-4 therapy was permitted, and about two fifths of dose-escalation patients had received checkpoint inhibitors. The paper reports the monotherapy dose-escalation portion (N of about 54 patients) of the phase I ivuxolimab trial. Intravenous ivuxolimab was administered to patients every 2 weeks at six dose levels: 0.01, 0.1, 0.3, 1.5, 3 and 10 mg/kg. Partial responses occurred in three dose-escalation patients, of whom one had hepatocellular carcinoma and two had cutaneous melanoma. Of the approximately 50 patients in dose escalation, about 20 had hepatocellular carcinoma, about 15 had melanoma, 9 had renal cell carcinoma and 9 had head and neck cancer. The purpose of peripheral TCRbeta sequencing was to test whether ivuxolimab changed TCR sequence diversity and led to clonal T-cell expansion. In the dose-escalation cohort, approximately 80% of patients were male, and the mean age was approximately 60 years with a range of roughly 23 to 90.

Patients with autoimmune disease history or receiving systemic immunosuppression were excluded from the trial. Peripheral blood for TCR sequencing was collected from all dose cohorts at baseline, on cycle 4 day 1, and on cycle 7 day 1. The samples were drawn from a first-in-human, open-label, multicenter phase I dose-escalation trial of ivuxolimab. Adults with locally advanced or metastatic melanoma, renal cell carcinoma, hepatocellular carcinoma or head and neck squamous cell carcinoma were enrolled in the trial. CD4+ and CD8+ T cells were sorted separately from peripheral blood before TCR sequencing. Here is what the overall study found, with its caveats: Low levels of normalized T-cell clonal expansion were also seen in some patients who did not respond. At doses from 0.1 to 3.0 mg/kg, clonal expansion was seen in both CD4+ and CD8+ blood T cells between baseline and week 6. The antigen specificity of the clonally expanded peripheral T cells was not determined. In partial responders in the 0.1-3.0 mg/kg groups, normalized peripheral clonal expansion was found to be among the lowest, especially among CD8+ T cells. On average, CD8+ T cells showed more expanded clones than CD4+ T cells after ivuxolimab.

CDR1 and CDR2 were assigned from the germline V gene as MNHEY and SVGAGI. Trimming removed 7 bases from V and 4 bases from J, leaving 13 bases between the germline ends. From the cysteine through the phenylalanine, the CDR3 covers 13 amino acids. This entry keeps only the CDR3 DNA: 39 bases, framed from base 1. Turning to this clone: Its antigen has not been determined. The record has no base qualities; no much larger clone is one base away.

To sequence the TCRbeta CDR3 region, genomic DNA was isolated from the sorted cells. TCRbeta CDR3 regions were sequenced using the immunoSEQ Assay. Sourced from immuneACCESS, this table was stored by TCRdb with only in-frame sequences that have V and J called. A share of the clones is absent; for the studies checked, an unresolved V gene accounts for under half, and the remainder has no known explanation. The sample table records some 69,000 clones; 60% to 85% of these occur just once. 2% to 2.5% of the sample belongs to the ten largest clones. The TCR sequence derives from an adult with an advanced solid tumor such as melanoma, head and neck, liver or kidney cancer. The rearrangement combines TRBV6-5 with TRBJ1-2, with TRBD1 tentatively as D gene (6 bases match). Here the sequenced sample was CD4+ or CD8+ T cells sorted from blood, taken in a trial of the OX40 agonist ivuxolimab. The nucleotide sequence reads as follows: TGTGCCAGCACGAGAGGGGGACCCTATGGCTACACCTTC. Translated, it gives CASTRGGPYGYTF.